This T cell receptor beta chain stems from a study of shared clonotypes between healthy human individuals. Turning to the study itself: The study used three CD4 naive, three CD4 memory, two CD8 naive and one CD8 memory plate per donor. Findings and caveats of the study: An anticipated effect of sequencing depth on clonotype sharing among donors was recognized. Clonotype sharing across several donors was observed for around 4.5% of naive CD4 clonotypes.

The donors were all Caucasian adults (living in Nashville, Tennessee). Note on this clone: Its specificity is not known.

The method was immunoSEQ multiplex PCR; TCRdb's version includes in-frame clones alone and lacks a portion of them. The sample holds 2 million to 3 million clones, under 95% seen once. Trimming at V came to 5 bases and at J to 4 bases, leaving 13 bases not matched to a gene. This CDR3 region has 16 residues. Germline V gene sequence: CDR1 SGHTA, CDR2 FQGTGA. This clonotype originated in a man between 18 and 35 years old in good health. Some clones in this sample may be carry-over from other donors' samples. This chain links TRBV7-3 with TRBJ2-5, with TRBD2 matching over 7 bases. Sequenced input: naive CD4+ T cells from PBMCs. The subset is: CD45RA+ positively selected. The CDR3 DNA sequence: TGTGCCAGCAGCCCGGGAGGTGCTAGCATCGGAGAGACCCAGTACTTC. Amino acid sequence: CASSPGGASIGETQYF.